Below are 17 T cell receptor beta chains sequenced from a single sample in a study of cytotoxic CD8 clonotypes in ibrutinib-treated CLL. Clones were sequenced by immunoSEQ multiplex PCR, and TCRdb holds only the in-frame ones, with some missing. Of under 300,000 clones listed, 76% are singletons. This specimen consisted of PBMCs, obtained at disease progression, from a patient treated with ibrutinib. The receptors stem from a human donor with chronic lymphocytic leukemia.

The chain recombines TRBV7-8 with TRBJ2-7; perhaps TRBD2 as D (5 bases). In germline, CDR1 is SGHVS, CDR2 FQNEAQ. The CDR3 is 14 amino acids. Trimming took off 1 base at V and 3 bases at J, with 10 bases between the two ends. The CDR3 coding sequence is TGTGCCAGCAGCTTAGTCGGACGGGGCTACGAGCAGTACTTC. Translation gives CASSLVGRGYEQYF.

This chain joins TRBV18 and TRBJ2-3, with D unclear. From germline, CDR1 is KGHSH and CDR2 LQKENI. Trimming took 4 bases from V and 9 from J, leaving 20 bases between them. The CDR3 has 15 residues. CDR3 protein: CASSRELGDPRTQYF. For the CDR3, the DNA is TGTGCCAGCTCACGAGAATTAGGCGACCCAAGGACGCAGTATTTT.

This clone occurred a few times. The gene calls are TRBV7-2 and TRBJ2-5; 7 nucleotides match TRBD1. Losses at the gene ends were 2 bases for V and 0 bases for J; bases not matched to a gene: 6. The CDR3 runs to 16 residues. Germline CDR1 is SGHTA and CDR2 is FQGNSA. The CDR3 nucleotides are TGTGCCAGCAGCTTACCCAAGACAGGGTACCAAGAGACCCAGTACTTC. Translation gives CASSLPKTGYQETQYF. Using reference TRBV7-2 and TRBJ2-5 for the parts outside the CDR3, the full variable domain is GAGVSQSPSNKVTEKGKDVELRCDPISGHTALYWYRQSLGQGLEFLIYFQGNSAPDKSGLPSDRFSAERTGGSVSTLTIQRTQQEDSAVYLCASSLPKTGYQETQYFGPGTRLLVL.

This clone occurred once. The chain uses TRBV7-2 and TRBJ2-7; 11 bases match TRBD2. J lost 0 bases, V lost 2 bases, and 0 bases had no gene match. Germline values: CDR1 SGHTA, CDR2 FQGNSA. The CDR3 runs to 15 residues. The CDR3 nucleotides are TGTGCCAGCAGCTTAACTAGCGGGAGCTCCTACGAGCAGTACTTC. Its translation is CASSLTSGSSYEQYF.

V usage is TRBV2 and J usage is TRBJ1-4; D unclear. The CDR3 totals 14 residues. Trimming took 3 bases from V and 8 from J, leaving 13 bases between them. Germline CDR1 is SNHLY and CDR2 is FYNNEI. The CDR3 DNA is TGTGCCAGCAGTGAGGAGGTCAAATCCGAAAAACTGTTTTTT. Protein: CASSEEVKSEKLFF. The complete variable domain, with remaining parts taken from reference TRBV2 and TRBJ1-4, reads EPEVTQTPSHQVTQMGQEVILRCVPISNHLYFYWYRQILGQKVEFLVSFYNNEISEKSEIFDDQFSVERPDGSNFTLKIRSTKLEDSAMYFCASSEEVKSEKLFFGSGTQLSVL.

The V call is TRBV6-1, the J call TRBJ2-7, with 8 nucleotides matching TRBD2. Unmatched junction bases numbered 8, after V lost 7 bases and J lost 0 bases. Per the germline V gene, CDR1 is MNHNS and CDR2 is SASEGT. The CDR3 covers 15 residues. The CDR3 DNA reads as TGTGCCAGCAACCCGACTAGCGCGAACTCCTACGAGCAGTACTTC. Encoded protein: CASNPTSANSYEQYF.

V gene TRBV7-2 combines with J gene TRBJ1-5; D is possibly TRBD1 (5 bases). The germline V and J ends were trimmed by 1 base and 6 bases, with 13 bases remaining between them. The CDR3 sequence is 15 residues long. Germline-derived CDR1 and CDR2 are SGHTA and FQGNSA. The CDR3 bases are TGTGCCAGCAGCTTAGAGCCCAGAGGGGTTCAGCCCCAGCATTTT. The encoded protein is CASSLEPRGVQPQHF.

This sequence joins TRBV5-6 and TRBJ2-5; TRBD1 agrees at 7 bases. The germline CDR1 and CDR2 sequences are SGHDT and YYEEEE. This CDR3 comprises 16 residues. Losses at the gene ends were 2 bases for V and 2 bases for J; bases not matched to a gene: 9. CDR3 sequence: CASSFLGGPWQETQYF. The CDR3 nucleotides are TGTGCCAGCAGCTTCTTAGGGGGCCCTTGGCAAGAGACCCAGTACTTC.

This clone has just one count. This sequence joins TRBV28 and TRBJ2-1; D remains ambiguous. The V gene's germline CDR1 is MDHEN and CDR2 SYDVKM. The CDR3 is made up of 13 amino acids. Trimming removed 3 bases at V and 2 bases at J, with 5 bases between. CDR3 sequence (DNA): TGTGCCAGCAGTTTGAGGACCTACAATGAGCAGTTCTTC. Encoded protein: CASSLRTYNEQFF.

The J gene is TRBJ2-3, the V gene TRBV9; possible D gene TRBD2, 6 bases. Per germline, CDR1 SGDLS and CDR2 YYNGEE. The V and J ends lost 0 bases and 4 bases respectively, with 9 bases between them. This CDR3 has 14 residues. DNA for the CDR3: TGTGCCAGCAGCGTAGATGGGGGGTCAGATACGCAGTATTTT. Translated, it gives CASSVDGGSDTQYF.

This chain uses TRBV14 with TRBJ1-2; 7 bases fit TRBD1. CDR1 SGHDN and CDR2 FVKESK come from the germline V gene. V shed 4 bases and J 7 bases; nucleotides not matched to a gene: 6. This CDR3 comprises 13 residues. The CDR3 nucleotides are TGTGCCAGCAGCCGACCCACAGGGGTTGGCTACACCTTC. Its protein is CASSRPTGVGYTF.

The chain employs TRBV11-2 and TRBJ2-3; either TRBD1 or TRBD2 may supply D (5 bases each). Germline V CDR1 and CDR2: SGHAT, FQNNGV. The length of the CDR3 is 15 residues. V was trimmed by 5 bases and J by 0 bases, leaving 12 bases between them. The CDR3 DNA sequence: TGTGCCAGCAGCCTTGAGGGGTCTAGCACAGATACGCAGTATTTT. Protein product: CASSLEGSSTDTQYF.

CDR3 in amino acids: CASSSLQGADYNEQFF. The CDR3 nucleotides are TGCGCCAGCAGCTCCCTACAGGGGGCTGACTACAATGAGCAGTTCTTC. The rearrangement joins TRBV5-1 to TRBJ2-1, with 9 bases lining up with TRBD1. The CDR3 loop spans 16 amino acids. From germline, CDR1 is SGHRS and CDR2 YFSETQ. The junction had 7 bases not matched to a gene; V was cut back by 3 bases and J by 3 bases.

The CDR3 is CASSLVHGSFTGEQYF. CDR3 nucleotides: TGTGCCAGCAGCTTAGTTCACGGTAGTTTTACGGGCGAGCAGTACTTC. The rearrangement links TRBV7-2 to TRBJ2-7, with D unresolved. Germline V lookup: CDR1 SGHTA, CDR2 FQGNSA. This CDR3 spans 16 amino acids. V dropped 1 base and J dropped 6 bases, with 19 bases sitting between them.

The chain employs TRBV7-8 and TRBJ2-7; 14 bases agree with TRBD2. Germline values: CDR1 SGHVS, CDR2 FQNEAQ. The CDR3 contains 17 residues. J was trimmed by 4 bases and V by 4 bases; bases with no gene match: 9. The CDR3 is CASSWGTSGSLTYEQYF. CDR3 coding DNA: TGTGCCAGCAGCTGGGGGACTAGCGGGAGTCTTACTTACGAGCAGTACTTC.

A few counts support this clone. The CDR3: CASSLTDEQYF. For the CDR3, the DNA is TGTGCCAGCAGTTTGACGGACGAGCAGTACTTC. This chain links TRBV28 with TRBJ2-7; D uncertain. Germline CDR1 MDHEN, CDR2 SYDVKM. V lost 3 bases, J lost 5 bases, and 5 bases lay in between. CDR3 length equals 11 residues.

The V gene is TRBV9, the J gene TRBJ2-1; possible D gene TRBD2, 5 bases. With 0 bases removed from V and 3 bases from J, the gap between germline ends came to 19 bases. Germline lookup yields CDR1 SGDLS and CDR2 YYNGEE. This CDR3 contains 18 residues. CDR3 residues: CASSVALLEGRFYNEQFF. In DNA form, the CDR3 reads TGTGCCAGCAGCGTAGCCCTCCTCGAAGGGAGATTCTACAATGAGCAGTTCTTC.